This TCR beta chain was sequenced during a study of CD8+CD57+ T cells in acquired aplastic anemia. The overall study: Across the sorted CD4+ and CD8+ cells, DNA amounts averaged about 3.2 ug. Study-level results: Fewer than 30 CD8+ CDR3 sequences were shared between patients and controls.

Details on this clonotype: Its target is not known.

Those patients picked for sequencing had displayed CD8+CD57+ cell expansion on flow cytometry. In all patients, the disease was severe acquired aplastic anemia. TCR beta VDJ and CDR3 profiles were obtained from a genomic DNA template. TCRdb itself ran the reads through MiXCR, one entry per CDR3 protein. The sample contains around 430,000 distinct CDR3 sequences, about a third of which appear only once. V shed 0 bases and J 4 bases; nucleotides not matched to a gene: 0. The CDR3 covers 14 residues. Looked up from germline, CDR1 is LGHNA and CDR2 is YNFKEQ. The chain has TRBV4-2 and TRBJ1-5, with 7 bases that match TRBD1. This receptor was taken from a human donor with aplastic anemia. The sample consisted of sorted CD4+, CD8+, or CD8+CD57+ T cells (not recorded which) from PBMCs. The CDR3 nucleotides read TGTGCCAGCAGCCAAGAACAGGGGAATCAGCCCCAGCATTTT. Encoded protein: CASSQEQGNQPQHF.